The clone carrying this TCR beta chain was counted many times. Clones were sequenced by immunoSEQ multiplex PCR, and TCRdb holds only the in-frame ones, with some missing. Counted here are more than 85,000 clones, approximately 94% occurring once; the ten biggest clones make up approximately 1%. Trimming shortened V by 6 bases and J by 5 bases, and 17 bases separated the two germline ends. Germline values: CDR1 SNHLY, CDR2 FYNNEI. This CDR3 contains 14 residues. This record belongs to a study of T cell changes during pregnancy in multiple sclerosis. The J gene is TRBJ2-7, the V gene TRBV2; weak D call: TRBD1 (6 bases). The specimen comprised peripheral blood, sampled before pregnancy. This TCR derives from a female donor with multiple sclerosis, enrolled in a pregnancy study. CDR3 nucleotide sequence: TGTGCCAGCAGCCGATTAAATGGGGGCGACGAGCAGTACTTC. Its translation is CASSRLNGGDEQYF.